This is a list of T cell receptor beta chains from one sample in a study of blood T cell repertoires in COVID-19. TCRdb's copy holds only in-frame clones and misses some; the assay was immunoSEQ multiplex PCR. This table holds 250,000 to 300,000 clones, around 87% found once. The source material was peripheral blood. The source of these receptors is a man aged 18 to 35 with active or convalescent COVID-19. Each CDR3 is given without its conserved first and last residue.

v_call cdr3_aa
TRBV2 ASSISGRVSEQY
TRBV5-1 ASSSPDRGDYGYT
TRBV27 ASRSVYEQY
TRBV5-1 ASSSPPLGTGVAGELF
TRBV27 ASSLGQGLGPQH
TRBV2 ASREKTGAFNEKLF
TRBV15 ATSRVQRGNEQF
TRBV5-1 ASSLGLAPNYEQY
TRBV6-5 ASSPTGTGASRQY
TRBV11-3 ASSFDRGSPLH
TRBV10-1 ATRGLAGLLFGFEY
TRBV7-9 ASSSWVGGGETQY
TRBV11-3 ASSLVLDRAVADTQY
TRBV18 ASSPQNYEQY
TRBV3-1/TRBV3-2 ASSQEGHEQF
TRBV21-1 ASSGTENERLF
TRBV9 ASSSGYNEQF